The 25 T cell receptor beta chains reported below all come from one sample, sequenced in a study of technical replicates of blood from several donors. Here immunoSEQ multiplex PCR was the method, and the copy in TCRdb shows in-frame clones only, minus some. The data hold 80,000 to 95,000 clones, with 92% observed a single time. Sequenced input: T cells isolated from PBMCs. The source of these receptors is a human donor in good health.

This chain links TRBV7-2 with TRBJ1-6, with D perhaps TRBD1 (5 bases). The CDR3 loop spans 19 amino acids. Germline CDR1 SGHTA, CDR2 FQGNSA. Trimming removed 2 bases from V and 0 bases from J, with 17 bases in between. This CDR3 reads CASSLNRQLSGSYNSPLHF. The CDR3 DNA follows: TGTGCCAGCAGCTTAAATCGACAGCTCTCGGGCTCCTATAATTCACCCCTCCACTTT.

The chain has TRBV4-1 and TRBJ2-1, with D uncertain. The CDR3 runs to 15 residues. The germline V gene has CDR1 MGHRA and CDR2 YSYEKL. Trimming removed 0 bases at V and 1 base at J, with 7 bases between. CDR3 sequence: CASSQDSNSYNEQFF. CDR3 in DNA: TGCGCCAGCAGCCAAGATAGTAATTCCTACAATGAGCAGTTCTTC.

The chain is built from TRBV6-1 and TRBJ2-5; 7 bases line up with TRBD2. J gave up 5 bases and V 4 bases, and 7 bases lay outside the gene matches. Germline V gene lookup returns CDR1 MNHNS and CDR2 SASEGT. The CDR3 is made up of 14 amino acids. The chain's CDR3 is CASSGRDGGETQYF. CDR3 nucleotides: TGTGCCAGCAGTGGACGGGACGGGGGGGAGACCCAGTACTTC.

This chain connects TRBV5-1 to TRBJ2-5; 11 positions match TRBD2. Germline-derived CDR1 and CDR2 are SGHRS and YFSETQ. CDR3 length: 15 amino acids. V lost 7 bases, J lost 5 bases, and 10 bases stayed unmatched. DNA for the CDR3: TGCGCCAGCCGGGTAGCGGGAGGGCCAGAGGAGACCCAGTACTTC. It codes for CASRVAGGPEETQYF.

The genes are TRBV5-1 and TRBJ2-1; 9 positions agree with TRBD2. Trimming removed 8 bases from V and 8 bases from J; junction bases left unmatched: 11. The V gene's germline CDR1 is SGHRS and CDR2 YFSETQ. This CDR3 has 14 residues. The CDR3 DNA reads TGCGCCAGTACTTGGCGGGGGGGGATCGATGAGCAGTTCTTC. Translation gives CASTWRGGIDEQFF.

The rearrangement links TRBV11-2 to TRBJ2-7; 9 positions match TRBD2. CDR3 length: 16 amino acids. Germline lookup yields CDR1 SGHAT and CDR2 FQNNGV. The V gene end was trimmed by 1 base and the J gene end by 0 bases; junction bases not matched to a gene: 4. CDR3 sequence: CASSLAASGNSYEQYF. The CDR3 DNA reads TGTGCCAGCAGCTTAGCGGCTAGCGGGAACTCCTACGAGCAGTACTTC. The variable domain in full, with the rest retrieved from reference TRBV11-2 and TRBJ2-7, is EAGVAQSPRYKIIEKRQSVAFWCNPISGHATLYWYQQILGQGPKLLIQFQNNGVVDDSQLPKDRFSAERLKGVDSTLKIQPAKLEDSAVYLCASSLAASGNSYEQYFGPGTRLTVT.

The chain links TRBV19 to TRBJ2-7, with 7 bases matching TRBD1. The ends lost 8 bases at V and 0 bases at J; junction bases unmatched: 10. CDR1 is LNHDA and CDR2 is SQIVND in the germline V gene (reference sequence). The CDR3 has 15 residues. CDR3 region: CASQVGGPDSYEQYF. The DNA of the CDR3 is TGTGCCAGTCAGGTAGGGGGCCCCGACTCCTACGAGCAGTACTTC.

The chain is built from TRBV7-9 and TRBJ1-1; D might be TRBD1 (5 bases). Germline values: CDR1 SEHNR, CDR2 FQNEAQ (reference sequence). The CDR3 runs 15 residues. The ends were cut back, 4 bases at V and 2 bases at J, with 14 bases in the middle. The CDR3 region is CASSSTGGVNTEAFF. DNA for the CDR3: TGTGCCAGCAGCTCGACTGGGGGGGTTAACACTGAAGCTTTCTTT. The full variable domain, its missing parts supplied by reference TRBV7-9 and TRBJ1-1, is DTGVSQNPRHKITKRGQNVTFRCDPISEHNRLYWYRQTLGQGPEFLTYFQNEAQLEKSRLLSDRFSAERPKGSFSTLEIQRTEQGDSAMYLCASSSTGGVNTEAFFGQGTRLTVV.

Concerning this clone itself: Other DNA sequences in this specimen translate into the identical CDR3. The genes are TRBV29-1 and TRBJ1-1; D ambiguous. The CDR3 is made up of 11 amino acids. The germline gives CDR1 SQVTM, CDR2 ANQGSEA. The V end was cut by 4 bases, the J end by 1 base, with 4 bases between. The CDR3 here is CSVVRNTEAFF. In DNA, the CDR3 is TGCAGCGTTGTTCGGAACACTGAAGCTTTCTTT.

The chain links TRBV7-9 to TRBJ2-3, with a weak D call TRBD1 (7 bases). The germline CDR1 and CDR2 sequences are SEHNR and FQNEAQ (reference sequence). Trimming shortened V by 6 bases and J by 5 bases, and 15 bases separated the two germline ends. The CDR3 consists of 14 residues. CDR3 sequence: CASRFRGAIDTQYF. CDR3 sequence (DNA): TGTGCCAGCAGGTTCAGGGGGGCAATAGATACGCAGTATTTT. Supplemented by reference TRBV7-9 and TRBJ2-3, the full variable domain reads DTGVSQNPRHKITKRGQNVTFRCDPISEHNRLYWYRQTLGQGPEFLTYFQNEAQLEKSRLLSDRFSAERPKGSFSTLEIQRTEQGDSAMYLCASRFRGAIDTQYFGPGTRLTVL.

This chain links TRBV4-1 with TRBJ2-7, with TRBD2 as a possible D gene (6 bases). Germline CDR1 and CDR2: MGHRA and YSYEKL. With 1 base removed from V and 3 bases from J, the gap between germline ends came to 16 bases. There are 16 residues in the CDR3. CDR3 region: CASSQVSFGGVYEQYF. Written as DNA, the CDR3 is TGCGCCAGCAGCCAAGTTTCTTTTGGCGGGGTCTACGAGCAGTACTTC.

The V and J genes are TRBV19 and TRBJ2-1; TRBD1 agrees at 10 bases. Trimming cost V 3 bases and J 8 bases; bases outside gene matches: 7. This CDR3 contains 15 residues. Germline V gene lookup returns CDR1 LNHDA and CDR2 SQIVND (reference sequence). CDR3 DNA sequence: TGTGCCAGTAGTATTGTGACAGGGGGCAGCGATGAGCAGTTCTTC. Amino acid sequence: CASSIVTGGSDEQFF.

V is TRBV5-1 and J is TRBJ1-2, with TRBD1 as a possible D gene (6 bases). This CDR3 comprises 15 residues. Trimming removed 3 bases from V and 8 bases from J, with 20 bases in between. Germline loops: CDR1 SGHRS, CDR2 YFSETQ. In DNA, the CDR3 is TGCGCCAGCAGCTCCGTTGGGACAAATATCCCAGGCTACACCTTC. The encoded protein is CASSSVGTNIPGYTF. Together with reference TRBV5-1 and TRBJ1-2, the CDR3 gives the full variable domain: KAGVTQTPRYLIKTRGQQVTLSCSPISGHRSVSWYQQTPGQGLQFLFEYFSETQRNKGNFPGRFSGRQFSNSRSEMNVSTLELGDSALYLCASSSVGTNIPGYTFGSGTRLTVV.

The chain carries TRBV7-3 and TRBJ1-1; no firm D call. The germline V gene encodes CDR1 SGHTA and CDR2 FQGTGA. V was trimmed by 1 base and J by 5 bases, leaving 14 bases between them. This CDR3 has 15 residues. This CDR3 reads CASSLSSSFFTEAFF. As DNA, the CDR3 is TGTGCCAGCAGCTTAAGTTCCTCCTTCTTTACTGAAGCTTTCTTT. The full variable domain, rest sourced from reference TRBV7-3 and TRBJ1-1, is GAGVSQTPSNKVTEKGKYVELRCDPISGHTALYWYRQSLGQGPEFLIYFQGTGAADDSGLPNDRFFAVRPEGSVSTLKIQRTERGDSAVYLCASSLSSSFFTEAFFGQGTRLTVV.

This chain uses TRBV4-2 with TRBJ2-7; the match to TRBD1 covers 7 bases. The trim removed 3 bases at V and 2 bases at J, leaving 10 bases unmatched. This CDR3 has 16 residues. Germline lookup yields CDR1 LGHNA and CDR2 YNFKEQ. The CDR3 bases are TGTGCCAGCAGCCAGTTGCTAGGGGGCGAACCCTACGAGCAGTACTTC. Protein product: CASSQLLGGEPYEQYF.

This clone came up once. The CDR3 sequence: CASSIGYRYEQYF. CDR3 in DNA: TGTGCCAGTAGTATCGGGTACCGCTACGAGCAGTACTTC. The gene calls are TRBV19 and TRBJ2-7; D ambiguous. Germline V gives CDR1 LNHDA, CDR2 SQIVND (reference sequence). CDR3 size: 13 residues. The V gene lost 3 bases and the J gene lost 3 bases, with 9 bases spanning the gap.

This clone was detected once. This rearrangement joins TRBV6-1 to TRBJ2-7; 7 nucleotides line up with TRBD1. The CDR3 runs 13 residues. V trimming: 5 bases; J trimming: 2 bases; junction bases outside the gene matches: 3. Per the germline V gene, CDR1 is MNHNS and CDR2 is SASEGT. CDR3 DNA sequence: TGTGCCAGCAGTCGAGACAGGGCCTACGAGCAGTACTTC. It is translated as CASSRDRAYEQYF.

The chain combines TRBV7-7 with TRBJ2-7, with 10 bases fitting TRBD1. CDR1 is SSHAT, CDR2 FNYEAQ, per germline (reference sequence). This CDR3 is built from 14 residues. J lost 1 base, V lost 5 bases, and 2 bases had no gene match. The CDR3 protein is CASSTGQGSYEQYF. CDR3 DNA: TGTGCCAGCAGCACGGGACAGGGGTCCTACGAGCAGTACTTC.

The chain is built from TRBV11-2 and TRBJ2-7, with D uncertain. This CDR3 has 14 amino acids. The germline V and J ends were trimmed by 1 base and 0 bases, with 7 bases remaining between them. Germline V CDR1 and CDR2: SGHAT, FQNNGV. The CDR3 DNA reads TGTGCCAGCAGCTTAGGCGAGAGCTCCTACGAGCAGTACTTC. This sequence encodes CASSLGESSYEQYF.

A remark on this clone: An end of the junction does not agree with germline; a read error may underlie this. The chain combines TRBV7-9 with TRBJ2-2; no definite D call. CDR3 size: 11 residues. The germline V gene has CDR1 SEHNR and CDR2 FQNEAQ (reference sequence). The CDR3 DNA is TGTGCCAGCACCACCCTAAGCAAGAGGATTTTT. Translated, it gives CASTTLSKRIF.

The chain joins TRBV28 to TRBJ2-3; D is uncertain. This CDR3 comprises 12 residues. The V and J ends lost 8 bases and 2 bases respectively, with 8 bases between them. Germline V gene data show CDR1 as MDHEN and CDR2 as SYDVKM. This CDR3 reads CASWRLTDTQYF. CDR3 nucleotide sequence: TGTGCCAGCTGGCGGCTCACAGATACGCAGTATTTT.

The V and J genes are TRBV5-1 and TRBJ2-2; no reliable D call. V lost 4 bases and J 4 bases, leaving 5 bases between the germline ends. The CDR3 covers 12 residues. Germline V gives CDR1 SGHRS, CDR2 YFSETQ. CDR3 DNA sequence: TGCGCCAGCAGCAGGAGCACCGGGGAGCTGTTTTTT. It encodes CASSRSTGELFF.

The V call is TRBV19, the J call TRBJ1-5, with 9 bases aligning to TRBD1. J was trimmed by 5 bases and V by 5 bases; bases with no gene match: 7. This CDR3 region has 15 residues. CDR1 LNHDA and CDR2 SQIVND come from the germline V gene (reference sequence). CDR3 in DNA: TGTGCCAGTAGTCGACAGGGGGATAAGGATCAGCCCCAGCATTTT. Residues: CASSRQGDKDQPQHF. The variable domain in full, completed from reference TRBV19 and TRBJ1-5, reads DGGITQSPKYLFRKEGQNVTLSCEQNLNHDAMYWYRQDPGQGLRLIYYSQIVNDFQKGDIAEGYSVSREKKESFPLTVTSAQKNPTAFYLCASSRQGDKDQPQHFGDGTRLSIL.

The V and J genes are TRBV19 and TRBJ2-2; D is unclear. The CDR3 contains 12 residues. Trimming removed 7 bases from V and 5 bases from J, with 8 bases in between. Per germline, CDR1 LNHDA and CDR2 SQIVND (reference sequence). In nucleotides, the CDR3 is TGTGCCAGTAAGAAGAGAACCGGGGAGCTGTTTTTT. Translating gives CASKKRTGELFF.

The chain couples TRBV7-9 to TRBJ2-2, with 12 bases matching TRBD1. The CDR3 is made up of 17 amino acids. Germline loops: CDR1 SEHNR, CDR2 FQNEAQ (reference sequence). Germline trimming cut 5 bases from V and 5 bases from J; bases unmatched to any gene: 9. CDR3 nucleotide sequence: TGTGCCAGCAGCACAGCCCCGGGACAGGGGGCAACCGGGGAGCTGTTTTTT. Amino acids: CASSTAPGQGATGELFF.